This is a list of T cell receptor beta chains from one sample in a study of spatial heterogeneity in lung cancer. TCRdb called the 5' RACE reads again in MiXCR, with one record for every CDR3 protein. The data show roughly 10,000 distinct CDR3 sequences, approximately 8.7% seen once. Sequenced here: lung tumor tissue, sampled at surgery. The origin of the receptors is a female donor with early-stage non-small cell lung cancer. Each CDR3 is given with its conserved first and last residue. Each record gives: J gene, V gene, clone size, D gene, CDR3 protein, CDR3 DNA. D genes are given only for firm matches. A clone size is listed for some rows: how often the clone was seen (once, few, many), or a class if it is expanded.

TRBJ2-1,TRBV7-3,many,TRBD1,CASSLWTGKGYNEQFF,TGTGCCAGCAGCTTATGGACAGGGAAAGGATACAATGAGCAGTTCTTC
TRBJ1-1,TRBV5-1,many,-,CASSAGGPGHGNTEAFF,TGCGCCAGCAGCGCCGGGGGCCCCGGCCATGGGAACACTGAAGCTTTCTTT
TRBJ2-1,TRBV6-6,few,-,CASEAPGYNEQFF,TGTGCCAGCGAAGCGCCGGGCTACAATGAGCAGTTCTTC
TRBJ1-5,TRBV12-3/TRBV12-4,many,TRBD1,CASSFLTGDNQPQHF,TGTGCCAGCAGTTTTCTGACAGGGGACAATCAGCCCCAGCATTTT
TRBJ1-4,TRBV4-3,many,-,CASSQEGGGTSEKLFF,TGCGCCAGCAGCCAAGAGGGTGGGGGGACATCTGAAAAACTGTTTTTT
TRBJ2-5,TRBV28,-,-,CASGRSSGQETQYF,TGTGCCAGCGGGAGAAGCTCCGGCCAAGAGACCCAGTACTTC
TRBJ2-5,TRBV5-1,few,TRBD1,CASSLTKQGETQYF,TGCGCCAGCAGCTTGACCAAACAGGGGGAGACCCAGTACTTC
TRBJ1-2,TRBV30,few,TRBD1,CAWSVRRGLGYTF,TGTGCCTGGAGTGTACGGAGGGGGCTGGGCTACACCTTC
TRBJ2-7,TRBV18,many,TRBD1,CASSPRIAGTGSYEQYF,TGTGCCAGCTCACCACGAATCGCCGGGACAGGGTCCTACGAGCAGTACTTC
TRBJ2-7,TRBV7-2,many,-,CASSIRPDTYEQYF,TGTGCCAGCAGCATAAGACCAGATACCTACGAGCAGTACTTC
TRBJ2-4,TRBV4-3,many,-,CASSQDRTDKNIQYF,TGCGCCAGCAGCCAAGATCGGACAGACAAAAACATTCAGTACTTC
TRBJ2-5,TRBV2,many,-,CASSERGQGSETQYF,TGTGCCAGCAGTGAAAGGGGTCAGGGCTCGGAGACCCAGTACTTC
TRBJ1-2,TRBV12-3/TRBV12-4,many,-,CASSPGGTNYGYTF,TGTGCCAGCAGTCCGGGGGGAACTAACTATGGCTACACCTTC
TRBJ2-3,TRBV9,many,TRBD2,CASSYESAGGSTDTQYF,TGTGCCAGCAGTTATGAGTCAGCGGGGGGGAGCACAGATACGCAGTATTTT
TRBJ2-3,TRBV4-2,medium-sized,TRBD2,CASSPGLAGGPDTQYF,TGTGCCAGCAGCCCGGGACTAGCGGGGGGGCCAGATACGCAGTATTTT
TRBJ2-1,TRBV5-1,many,-,CASSGGVPSDEQFF,TGCGCCAGCAGCGGGGGAGTCCCGAGCGATGAGCAGTTCTTC
TRBJ2-3,TRBV5-1,many,-,CASSLRGADTDTQYF,TGCGCCAGCAGCTTACGGGGGGCCGACACAGATACGCAGTATTTT
TRBJ2-5,TRBV7-9,many,-,CASSSYVGSQKETQYF,TGTGCCAGCAGCTCCTACGTGGGGTCGCAGAAAGAGACCCAGTACTTC
TRBJ1-1,TRBV30,many,TRBD1,CAWLTGTFMNTEAFF,TGTGCCTGGTTGACAGGGACGTTTATGAACACTGAAGCTTTCTTT
TRBJ2-7,TRBV11-1,many,-,CASSQTTGGSGEQYF,TGTGCCAGCAGCCAAACTACCGGGGGTTCGGGCGAGCAGTACTTC
TRBJ2-1,TRBV2,-,-,CASSESTAPGEQFF,TGTGCCAGCAGTGAAAGTACAGCGCCTGGTGAGCAGTTCTTC
TRBJ2-1,TRBV7-3,medium-sized,TRBD2,CASSLIAGYNEQFF,TGTGCCAGCAGCTTGATAGCGGGGTACAATGAGCAGTTCTTC
TRBJ1-1,TRBV24-1,many,-,CATSGHGGEAFF,TGTGCCACCAGTGGGCACGGGGGGGAAGCTTTCTTT
TRBJ2-2,TRBV6-1,few,-,CASRTDGLTGELFF,TGTGCCAGCAGGACGGACGGATTGACTGGGGAGCTGTTTTTT
TRBJ2-7,TRBV10-1,medium-sized,TRBD2,CASSESGGTQYF,TGCGCCAGCAGTGAGTCGGGGGGGACGCAGTACTTC
TRBJ2-5,TRBV6-5,few,-,CASSYSVVETQYF,TGTGCCAGCAGTTACTCGGTCGTGGAGACCCAGTACTTC
TRBJ2-5,TRBV20-1,once,-,CSALGARTKETQYF,TGCAGTGCGCTGGGGGCCAGAACGAAAGAGACCCAGTACTTC
TRBJ1-5,TRBV28,many,-,CASSQIPFAASHNQPQHF,TGTGCCAGCAGCCAGATACCATTTGCGGCTTCCCACAATCAGCCCCAGCATTTT
TRBJ1-2,TRBV7-2,-,TRBD1,CASSRTGIGYTF,TGTGCCAGCAGCAGGACAGGGATCGGCTACACCTTC
TRBJ2-2,TRBV2,many,TRBD1,CASSENRGRDTGELFF,TGTGCCAGCAGTGAAAACAGGGGGCGCGACACCGGGGAGCTGTTTTTT
TRBJ1-5,TRBV3-1,many,-,CASSQGEQPQHF,TGTGCCAGCAGCCAAGGGGAGCAGCCCCAGCATTTT
TRBJ2-4,TRBV7-9,medium-sized,-,CASSPKTVLIAKNIQYF,TGTGCCAGCAGCCCCAAGACAGTCCTTATAGCCAAAAACATTCAGTACTTC
TRBJ2-5,TRBV6-2/TRBV6-3,many,-,CASSYPGETQYF,TGTGCCAGCAGTTACCCAGGAGAGACCCAGTACTTC
TRBJ1-2,TRBV6-5,few,TRBD1,CATELWDRGRHGYTF,TGTGCCACCGAGCTTTGGGACAGGGGGCGTCATGGCTACACCTTC
TRBJ1-4,TRBV27,many,-,CASSLFATNEKLFF,TGTGCCAGCAGTTTATTTGCAACTAATGAAAAACTGTTTTTT
TRBJ2-4,TRBV7-8,-,-,CASSFGVLAKNIQYF,TGTGCCAGCAGCTTTGGAGTCCTAGCCAAAAACATTCAGTACTTC
TRBJ1-5,TRBV18,-,TRBD1,CASSPGQSNQPQHF,TGTGCCAGCTCACCGGGACAGTCCAATCAGCCCCAGCATTTT
TRBJ2-5,TRBV5-1,many,TRBD1,CASSLSGTGRRETQYF,TGCGCCAGCAGCTTGTCCGGGACAGGGCGCCGTGAGACCCAGTACTTC
TRBJ1-1,TRBV6-1,many,-,CASSTLGALEAFF,TGTGCCAGCAGTACCTTAGGGGCGTTGGAAGCTTTCTTT
TRBJ1-2,TRBV7-9,many,-,CASSLALAAGGYTF,TGTGCCAGCAGCTTAGCGCTGGCAGCCGGTGGCTACACCTTC
TRBJ2-3,TRBV10-2,many,-,CASSESSITDTQYF,TGCGCCAGCAGTGAGTCTTCCATCACAGATACGCAGTATTTT
TRBJ2-5,TRBV11-2,-,-,CASSLGVRGSYQETQYF,TGTGCCAGCAGCTTAGGTGTGCGGGGCTCGTACCAAGAGACCCAGTACTTC
TRBJ2-3,TRBV7-2,medium-sized,-,CASSLNRRDTQYF,TGTGCCAGCAGCTTAAACCGCCGGGATACGCAGTATTTT
TRBJ1-2,TRBV28,many,-,CASSSGTAANYGYTF,TGTGCCAGCAGTTCCGGGACTGCCGCTAACTATGGCTACACCTTC
TRBJ2-1,TRBV7-2,many,TRBD2,CASSLALAGSSYNEQFF,TGTGCCAGCAGCTTAGCCCTAGCGGGGAGCTCCTACAATGAGCAGTTCTTC
TRBJ1-4,TRBV20-1,many,TRBD1,CSAGDRGGEKLFF,TGCAGTGCTGGGGACAGGGGTGGTGAAAAACTGTTTTTT
TRBJ1-2,TRBV20-1,many,-,CSAPLAGYGYTF,TGCAGTGCTCCTTTGGCGGGCTATGGCTACACCTTC
TRBJ2-7,TRBV2,many,-,CASSEYYEQYF,TGTGCCAGCAGTGAATACTACGAGCAGTACTTC
TRBJ1-1,TRBV30,-,-,CAWSNGAGEAFF,TGTGCCTGGAGCAACGGGGCAGGGGAAGCTTTCTTT
TRBJ2-7,TRBV4-3,many,-,CASSQAALDSGGRRSYEQYF,TGCGCCAGCAGCCAAGCCGCCCTCGACTCGGGGGGCCGACGCTCCTACGAGCAGTACTTC
TRBJ2-3,TRBV7-9,-,-,CASKGLPILTDTQYF,TGTGCCAGCAAGGGACTGCCGATACTCACAGATACGCAGTATTTT
TRBJ2-3,TRBV7-3,many,-,CASSPDPTDTQYF,TGTGCCAGCAGCCCAGACCCCACAGATACGCAGTATTTT
TRBJ2-3,TRBV5-1,-,TRBD1,CARSYGQGAFSGNTDTQYF,TGCGCCCGCTCATATGGACAGGGGGCTTTCTCCGGGAACACAGATACGCAGTATTTT
TRBJ1-2,TRBV6-1,many,TRBD1,CASSLLGDSPNYGYTF,TGTGCCAGCAGCCTATTGGGGGACAGTCCTAACTATGGCTACACCTTC
TRBJ2-3,TRBV11-2,many,-,CASSLALGGGGDTQYF,TGTGCCAGCAGCTTAGCTCTTGGGGGCGGGGGAGATACGCAGTATTTT
TRBJ2-1,TRBV24-1,many,TRBD1,CATSGIGGTGYYNEQFF,TGTGCCACCAGTGGAATCGGCGGGACAGGGTACTACAATGAGCAGTTCTTC